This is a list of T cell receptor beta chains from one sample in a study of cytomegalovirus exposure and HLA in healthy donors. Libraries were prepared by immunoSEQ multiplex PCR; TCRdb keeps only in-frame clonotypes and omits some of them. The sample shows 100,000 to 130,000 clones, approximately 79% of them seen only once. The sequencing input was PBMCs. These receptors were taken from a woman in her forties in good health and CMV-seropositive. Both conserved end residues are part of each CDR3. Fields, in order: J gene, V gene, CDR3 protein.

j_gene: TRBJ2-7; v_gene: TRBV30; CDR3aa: CAWSSPPVSNPDYEQYF
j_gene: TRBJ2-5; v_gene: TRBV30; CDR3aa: CAWSVRAGGSKYF
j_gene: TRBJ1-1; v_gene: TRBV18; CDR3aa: CASSPQGAENTEAFF
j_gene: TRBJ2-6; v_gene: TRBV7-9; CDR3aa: CAINVRTSGANVLTF
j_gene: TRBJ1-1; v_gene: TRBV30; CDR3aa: CAWTAGGARNTEAFF
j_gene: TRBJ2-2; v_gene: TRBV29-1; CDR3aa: CSVERTPTGELFF
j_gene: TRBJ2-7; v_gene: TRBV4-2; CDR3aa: CASSQDPAGGSYEQYF
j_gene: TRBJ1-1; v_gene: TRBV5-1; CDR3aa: CASSSTRTDTEAFF
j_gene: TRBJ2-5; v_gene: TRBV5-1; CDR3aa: CASSLALAGGPQETQYF
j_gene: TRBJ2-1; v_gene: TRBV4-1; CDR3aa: CASGKTSGLYNEQFF
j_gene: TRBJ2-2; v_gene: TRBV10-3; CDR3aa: CAISQNTGELFF
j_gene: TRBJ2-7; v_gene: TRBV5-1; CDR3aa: CASSSSSGTEQYF
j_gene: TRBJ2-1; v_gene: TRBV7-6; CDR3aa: CASSLVAGGINEQFF
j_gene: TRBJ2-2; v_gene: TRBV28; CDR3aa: CASSFNTGEGLAGELFF
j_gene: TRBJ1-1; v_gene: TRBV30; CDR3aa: CACPLPGMRTEAFF
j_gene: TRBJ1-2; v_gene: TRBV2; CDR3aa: CASTLGGYGYTF
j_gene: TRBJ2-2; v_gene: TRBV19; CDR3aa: CASKQGVNTGELFF
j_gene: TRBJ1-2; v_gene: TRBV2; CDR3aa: CASRQGFYTF
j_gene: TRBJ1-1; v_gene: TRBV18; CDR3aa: CASSPFNEASEAFF
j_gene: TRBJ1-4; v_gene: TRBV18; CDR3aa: CASSPQGDGKLFF
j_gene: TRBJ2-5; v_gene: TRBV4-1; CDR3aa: CASSQSEHLYHF
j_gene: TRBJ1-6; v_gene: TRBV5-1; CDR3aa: CASSLGQGGNSPLHF
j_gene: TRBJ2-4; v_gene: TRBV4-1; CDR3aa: CASSPSAGAGVAKNIQYF
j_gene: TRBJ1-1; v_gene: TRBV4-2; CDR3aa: CASSYGGGGASLNTEAFF
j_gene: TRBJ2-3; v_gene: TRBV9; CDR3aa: CASSVDREVTDTQYF
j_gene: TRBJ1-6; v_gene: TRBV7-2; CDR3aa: CASSLAQGYSPLHF
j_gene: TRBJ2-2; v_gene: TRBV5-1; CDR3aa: CASRGTGNTGELFF
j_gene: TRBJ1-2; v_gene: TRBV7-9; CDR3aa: CASSLAGGTSYYTF